This TCR beta chain comes out of a study of cytomegalovirus exposure and HLA in healthy donors. The wider study: Early released data had approximately 86 million unique TCRs, all coming from HLA-typed donors. Genetic ancestry analysis placed 75% to 85% of the 398 donors that were genotyped in the Caucasian-associated cluster. Study-level findings and limits: In most subjects, TCR beta sequences reportedly gave accurate predictions of HLA-A and HLA-B alleles. After further analysis at a later stage, roughly 16,000 TCR beta sequences were associated with HLA alleles at 0.05 false discovery rate.

13 Jbeta primers and 60 Vbeta primers were used for the PCR. Sequencing was performed with immunoSEQ multiplex PCR; in TCRdb, only in-frame clones are kept and a portion is missing. The table includes more than 95,000 clones, around 70% detected once. In regard to this clone: What it binds is unknown.

This CDR3 region has 14 residues. Germline V gives CDR1 KGHSH, CDR2 LQKENI. Trimming took 6 bases from V and 4 from J; bases not matched to a gene: 5. The sequence came from a man aged 25 to 40 in good health and CMV-seronegative. The rearrangement links TRBV18 to TRBJ1-2, with 10 nucleotides matching TRBD1. The sequencing input was PBMCs. CDR3 DNA sequence: TGTGCCAGCTCCCCGGGACAGGGGCCCTATGGCTACACCTTC. Translating gives CASSPGQGPYGYTF.